This entry lists 5 T cell receptor beta chains sequenced from one sample in a study of T cell repertoires in cytomegalovirus infection. Each CDR3 protein is one row after TCRdb ran MiXCR on the reads. The sample consists of some 180,000 distinct CDR3 sequences, approximately 9.6% of them appearing once. The sequencing input was PBMCs. These receptors all stem from a human donor in good health (CMV status not recorded). Some clones in this sample may be carry-over from other donors' samples.

The chain joins TRBV5-1 to TRBJ2-1, with 7 bases lining up with TRBD1. V lost 0 bases, J lost 5 bases, and 5 bases stayed unmatched. The germline V gene has CDR1 SGHRS and CDR2 YFSETQ. This CDR3 is 15 amino acids long. The CDR3 bases are TGCGCCAGCAGCTTGGGAGGACAGGAGAACAATGAGCAGTTCTTC. Translated: CASSLGGQENNEQFF. Full variable domain (missing parts from reference TRBV5-1 and TRBJ2-1): KAGVTQTPRYLIKTRGQQVTLSCSPISGHRSVSWYQQTPGQGLQFLFEYFSETQRNKGNFPGRFSGRQFSNSRSEMNVSTLELGDSALYLCASSLGGQENNEQFFGPGTRLTVL.

Turning to this clonotype: An end of the junction differs from the germline gene, which may be a read error. The rearrangement joins TRBV7-2 to TRBJ1-2; D gene ambiguous. The V gene's germline CDR1 is SGHTA and CDR2 FQGNSA. This CDR3 contains 14 residues. The CDR3 nucleotides read TGTGCCAGCAGCTTTATCGGCAGCAACTATGGCTACCCATTC. It yields the protein CASSFIGSNYGYPF.

This clonotype has a count of ten or more. The V call is TRBV7-2, the J call TRBJ2-7; 9 bases agree with TRBD2. V trimming: 2 bases; J trimming: 4 bases; junction bases outside the gene matches: 12. CDR1 and CDR2 (germline): SGHTA, FQGNSA. The CDR3 sequence is 17 residues long. CDR3 coding DNA: TGTGCCAGCAGCTTAAAAGCTAGCGGGGTGGGTGCGTACGAGCAGTACTTC. Protein product: CASSLKASGVGAYEQYF.

This clonotype has just a few counts. The genes are TRBV10-2 and TRBJ2-1, with 9 bases aligning to TRBD2. Trimming at V came to 3 bases and at J to 2 bases, leaving 2 bases not matched to a gene. Germline V gene data show CDR1 as WSHSY and CDR2 as SAAADI. The CDR3 is 15 amino acids. Here the CDR3 reads CASSESSGTYNEQFF. In nucleotides, the CDR3 is TGCGCCAGCAGTGAATCTAGCGGGACCTACAATGAGCAGTTCTTC.

The V call is TRBV4-2, the J call TRBJ2-1, with 10 bases lining up with TRBD2. Germline V gives CDR1 LGHNA, CDR2 YNFKEQ. Trimming at V came to 1 base and at J to 8 bases, leaving 8 bases not matched to a gene. This CDR3 comprises 16 residues. As DNA, the CDR3 is TGTGCCAGCAGCCAAGGGCTAGCGGGAGTTCGGGATGAGCAGTTCTTC. Its protein product is CASSQGLAGVRDEQFF.